This record covers a single T cell receptor (beta chain). What it binds is not known. Using immunoSEQ multiplex PCR, the repertoire was profiled, and TCRdb retains in-frame clones only, with some absent. The sample shows 95,000 to 150,000 clones, less than 95% of them seen only once. These data originate in a study of OX40 agonist ivuxolimab in advanced cancers. Background on the study: The dose of intravenous ivuxolimab that patients received every 2 weeks ranged from 0.01 to 10 mg/kg.

Trimming left V 3 bases short and J 7 bases short, with 22 bases between. Looked up from germline, CDR1 is LNHDA and CDR2 is SQIVND (reference sequence). This CDR3 spans 17 amino acids. The study's findings and limits: Expansion of clones was among the lowest in partial responders at 0.1-3.0 mg/kg.

The receptor was isolated from an adult with an advanced solid tumor such as melanoma, head and neck, liver or kidney cancer. The specimen was CD4+ or CD8+ T cells sorted from blood, collected in a trial of the OX40 agonist ivuxolimab. This chain connects TRBV19 to TRBJ2-1, with D uncertain. The CDR3 here is CASSIWPWEGQANEQFF. As DNA, the CDR3 is TGTGCCAGTAGTATTTGGCCTTGGGAAGGTCAGGCAAATGAGCAGTTCTTC. The full variable domain, completed using reference TRBV19 and TRBJ2-1, is DGGITQSPKYLFRKEGQNVTLSCEQNLNHDAMYWYRQDPGQGLRLIYYSQIVNDFQKGDIAEGYSVSREKKESFPLTVTSAQKNPTAFYLCASSIWPWEGQANEQFFGPGTRLTVL.